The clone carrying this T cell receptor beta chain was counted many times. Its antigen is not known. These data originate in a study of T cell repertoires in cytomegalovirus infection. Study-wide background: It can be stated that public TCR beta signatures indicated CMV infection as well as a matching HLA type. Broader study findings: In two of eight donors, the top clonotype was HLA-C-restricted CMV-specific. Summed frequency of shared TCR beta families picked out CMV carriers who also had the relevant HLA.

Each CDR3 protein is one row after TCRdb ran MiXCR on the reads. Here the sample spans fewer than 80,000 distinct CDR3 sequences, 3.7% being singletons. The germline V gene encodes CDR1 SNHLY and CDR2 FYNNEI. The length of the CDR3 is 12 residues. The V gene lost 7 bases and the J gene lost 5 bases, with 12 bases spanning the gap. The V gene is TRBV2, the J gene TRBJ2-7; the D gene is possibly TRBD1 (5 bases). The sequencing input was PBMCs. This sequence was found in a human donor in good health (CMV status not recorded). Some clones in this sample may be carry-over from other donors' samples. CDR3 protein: CASTGQGHEQYF. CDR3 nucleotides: TGTGCCAGCACCGGACAAGGCCACGAGCAGTACTTC.